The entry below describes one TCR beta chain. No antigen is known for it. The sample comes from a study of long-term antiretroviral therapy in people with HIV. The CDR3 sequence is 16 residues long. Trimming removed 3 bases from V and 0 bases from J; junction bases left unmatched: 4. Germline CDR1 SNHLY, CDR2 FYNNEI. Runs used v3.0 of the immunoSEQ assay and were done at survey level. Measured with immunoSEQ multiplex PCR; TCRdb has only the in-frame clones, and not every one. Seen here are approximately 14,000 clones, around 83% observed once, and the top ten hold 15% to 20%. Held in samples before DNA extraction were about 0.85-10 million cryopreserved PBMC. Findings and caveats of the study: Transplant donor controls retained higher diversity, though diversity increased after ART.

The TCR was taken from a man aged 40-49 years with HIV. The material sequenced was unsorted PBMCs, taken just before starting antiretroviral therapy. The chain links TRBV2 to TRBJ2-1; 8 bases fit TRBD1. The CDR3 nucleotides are TGTGCCAGCAGTGACAGGGGGCCTAGCTCCTACAATGAGCAGTTCTTC. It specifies CASSDRGPSSYNEQFF.